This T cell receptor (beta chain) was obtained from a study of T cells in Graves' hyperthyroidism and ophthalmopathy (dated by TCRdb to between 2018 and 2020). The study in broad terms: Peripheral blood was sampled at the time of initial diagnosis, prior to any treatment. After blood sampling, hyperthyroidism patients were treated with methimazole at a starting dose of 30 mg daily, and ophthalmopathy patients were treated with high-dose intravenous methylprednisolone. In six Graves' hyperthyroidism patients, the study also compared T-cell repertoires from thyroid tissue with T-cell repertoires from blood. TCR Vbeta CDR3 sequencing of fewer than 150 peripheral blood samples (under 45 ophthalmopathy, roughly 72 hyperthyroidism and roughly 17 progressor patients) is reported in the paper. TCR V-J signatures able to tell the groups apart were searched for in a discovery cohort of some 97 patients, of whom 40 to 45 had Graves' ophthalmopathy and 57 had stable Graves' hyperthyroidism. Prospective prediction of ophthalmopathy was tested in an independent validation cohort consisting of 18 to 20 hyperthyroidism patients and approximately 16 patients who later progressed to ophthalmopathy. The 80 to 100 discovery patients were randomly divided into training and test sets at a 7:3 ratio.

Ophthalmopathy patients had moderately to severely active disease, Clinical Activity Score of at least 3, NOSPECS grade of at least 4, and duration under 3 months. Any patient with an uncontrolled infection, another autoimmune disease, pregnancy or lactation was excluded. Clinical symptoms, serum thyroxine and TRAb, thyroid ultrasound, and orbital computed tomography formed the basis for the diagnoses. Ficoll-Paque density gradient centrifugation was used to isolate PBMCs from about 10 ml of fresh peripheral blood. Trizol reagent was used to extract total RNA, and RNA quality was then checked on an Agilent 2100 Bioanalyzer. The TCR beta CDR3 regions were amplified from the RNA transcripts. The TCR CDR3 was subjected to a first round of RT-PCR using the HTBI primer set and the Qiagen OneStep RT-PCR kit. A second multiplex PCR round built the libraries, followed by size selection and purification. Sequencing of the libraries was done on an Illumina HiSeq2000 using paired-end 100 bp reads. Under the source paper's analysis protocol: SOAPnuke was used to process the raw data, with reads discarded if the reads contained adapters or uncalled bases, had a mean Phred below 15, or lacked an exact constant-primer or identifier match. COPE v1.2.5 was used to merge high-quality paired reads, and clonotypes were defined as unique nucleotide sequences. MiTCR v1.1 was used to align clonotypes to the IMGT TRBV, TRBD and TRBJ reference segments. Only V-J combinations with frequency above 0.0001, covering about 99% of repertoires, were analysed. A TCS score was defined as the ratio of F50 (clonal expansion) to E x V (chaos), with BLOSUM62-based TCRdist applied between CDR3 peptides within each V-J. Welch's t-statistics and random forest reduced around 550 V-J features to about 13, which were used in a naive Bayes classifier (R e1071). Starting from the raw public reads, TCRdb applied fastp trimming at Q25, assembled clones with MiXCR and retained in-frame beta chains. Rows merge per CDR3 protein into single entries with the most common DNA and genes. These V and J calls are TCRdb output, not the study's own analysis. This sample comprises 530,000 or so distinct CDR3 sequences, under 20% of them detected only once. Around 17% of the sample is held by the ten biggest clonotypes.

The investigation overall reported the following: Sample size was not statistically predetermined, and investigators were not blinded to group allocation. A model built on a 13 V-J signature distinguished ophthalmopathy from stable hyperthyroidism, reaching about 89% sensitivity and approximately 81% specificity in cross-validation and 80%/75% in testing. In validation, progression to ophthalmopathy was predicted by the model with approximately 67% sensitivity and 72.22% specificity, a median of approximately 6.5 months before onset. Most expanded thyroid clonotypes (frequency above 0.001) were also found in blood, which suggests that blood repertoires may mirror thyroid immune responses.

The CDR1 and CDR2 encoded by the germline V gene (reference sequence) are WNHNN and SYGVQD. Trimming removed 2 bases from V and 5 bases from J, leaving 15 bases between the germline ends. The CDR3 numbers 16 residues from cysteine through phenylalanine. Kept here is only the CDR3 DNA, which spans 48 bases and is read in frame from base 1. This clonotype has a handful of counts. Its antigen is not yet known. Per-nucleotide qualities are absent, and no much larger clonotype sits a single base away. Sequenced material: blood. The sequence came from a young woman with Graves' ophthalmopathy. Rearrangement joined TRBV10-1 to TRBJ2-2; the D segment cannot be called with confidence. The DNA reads TGCGCCAGCAGTGAGGGTCTAGGCCGGGTAACCGGGGAGCTGTTTTTT. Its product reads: CASSEGLGRVTGELFF.